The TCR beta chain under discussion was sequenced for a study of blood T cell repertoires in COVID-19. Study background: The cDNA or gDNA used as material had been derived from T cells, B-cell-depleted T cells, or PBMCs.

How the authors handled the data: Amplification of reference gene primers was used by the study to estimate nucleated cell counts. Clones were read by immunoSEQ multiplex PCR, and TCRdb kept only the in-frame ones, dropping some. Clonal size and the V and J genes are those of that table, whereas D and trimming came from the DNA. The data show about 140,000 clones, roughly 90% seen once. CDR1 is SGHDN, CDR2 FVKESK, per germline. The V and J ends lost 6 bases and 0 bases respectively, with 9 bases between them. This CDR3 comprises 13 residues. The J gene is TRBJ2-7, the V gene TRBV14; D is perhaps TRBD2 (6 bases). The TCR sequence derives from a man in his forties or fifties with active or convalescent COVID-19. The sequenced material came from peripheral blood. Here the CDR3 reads CASRSGDSYEQYF. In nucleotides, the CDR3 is TGTGCCAGCAGATCGGGAGACTCCTACGAGCAGTACTTC.